This T cell receptor beta chain stems from a study of blood T cell repertoires in COVID-19. Measured with immunoSEQ multiplex PCR; TCRdb has only the in-frame clones, and not every one. The sample comprises some 25,000 clones, roughly 91% of which are singletons, and roughly 28% rests with the top ten. The receptor was isolated from a man between 65 and 85 years old with COVID-19, enrolled during active disease. Material: peripheral blood.

The CDR3 sequence is CASSLKTGGPANYGYTF. CDR3 sequence (DNA): TGCGCCAGCAGCTTGAAAACAGGGGGTCCAGCTAACTATGGCTACACCTTC. V is TRBV5-1 and J is TRBJ1-2, with TRBD1 matching over 8 bases. Trimming cost V 1 base and J 0 bases; bases outside gene matches: 8. This CDR3 contains 17 residues. Per the germline V gene, CDR1 is SGHRS and CDR2 is YFSETQ.